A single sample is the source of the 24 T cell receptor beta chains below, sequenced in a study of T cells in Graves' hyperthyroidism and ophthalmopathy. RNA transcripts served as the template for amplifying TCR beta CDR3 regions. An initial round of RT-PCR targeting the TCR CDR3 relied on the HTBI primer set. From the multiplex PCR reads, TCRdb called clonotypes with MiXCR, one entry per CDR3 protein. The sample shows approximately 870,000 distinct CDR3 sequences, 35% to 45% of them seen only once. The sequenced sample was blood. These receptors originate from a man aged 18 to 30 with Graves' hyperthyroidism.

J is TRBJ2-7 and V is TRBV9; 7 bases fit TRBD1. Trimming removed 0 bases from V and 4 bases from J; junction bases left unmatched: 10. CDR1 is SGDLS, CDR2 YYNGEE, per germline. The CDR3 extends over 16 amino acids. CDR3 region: CASSVGEQGWNYEQYF. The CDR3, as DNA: TGTGCCAGCAGCGTAGGGGAACAGGGGTGGAATTACGAGCAGTACTTC.

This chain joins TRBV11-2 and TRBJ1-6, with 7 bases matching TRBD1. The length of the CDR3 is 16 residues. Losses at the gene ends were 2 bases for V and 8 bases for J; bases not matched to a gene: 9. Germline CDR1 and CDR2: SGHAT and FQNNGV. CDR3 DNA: TGTGCCAGCAGCTTAACCCGACAGGGAAGCCATTCACCCCTCCACTTT. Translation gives CASSLTRQGSHSPLHF.

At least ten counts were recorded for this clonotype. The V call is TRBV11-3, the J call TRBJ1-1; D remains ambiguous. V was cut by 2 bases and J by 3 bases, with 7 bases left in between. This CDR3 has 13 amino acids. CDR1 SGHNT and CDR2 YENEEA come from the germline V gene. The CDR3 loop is CASSLRGYTEAFF. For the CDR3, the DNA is TGTGCCAGCAGCTTACGGGGATACACTGAAGCTTTCTTT.

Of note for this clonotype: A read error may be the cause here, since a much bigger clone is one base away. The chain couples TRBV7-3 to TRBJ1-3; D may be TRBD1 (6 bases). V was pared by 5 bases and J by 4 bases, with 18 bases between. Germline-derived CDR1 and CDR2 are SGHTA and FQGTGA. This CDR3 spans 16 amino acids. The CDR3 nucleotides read TGTGCCAGCAGCCCACGGGGTCAGGGGAGCGGAAACACCATATATTTT. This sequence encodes CASSPRGQGSGNTIYF.

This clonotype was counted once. The CDR3 spells CAISASSVSGYGYTF. The CDR3 DNA is TGTGCCATCAGTGCCAGCAGCGTATCTGGCTATGGCTACACCTTC. The J gene is TRBJ1-2, the V gene TRBV10-3; D not certain. The CDR3 runs 15 residues. Trimming took 4 bases from V and 4 from J, leaving 16 bases between them. Germline lookup yields CDR1 ENHRY and CDR2 SYGVKD.

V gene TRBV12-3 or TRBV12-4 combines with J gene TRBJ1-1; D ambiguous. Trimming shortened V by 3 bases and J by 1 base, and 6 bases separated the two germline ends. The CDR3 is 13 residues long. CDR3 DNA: TGTGCCAGCAGTTTCGAGCGGAACACTGAAGCTTTCTTT. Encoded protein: CASSFERNTEAFF.

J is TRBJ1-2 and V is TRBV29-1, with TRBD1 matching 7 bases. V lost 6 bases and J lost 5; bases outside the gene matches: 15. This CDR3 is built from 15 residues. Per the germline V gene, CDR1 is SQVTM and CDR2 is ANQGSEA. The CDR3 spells CSVKTGNTDLYGYTF. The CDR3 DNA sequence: TGCAGCGTGAAGACAGGGAACACCGACCTGTATGGCTACACCTTC.

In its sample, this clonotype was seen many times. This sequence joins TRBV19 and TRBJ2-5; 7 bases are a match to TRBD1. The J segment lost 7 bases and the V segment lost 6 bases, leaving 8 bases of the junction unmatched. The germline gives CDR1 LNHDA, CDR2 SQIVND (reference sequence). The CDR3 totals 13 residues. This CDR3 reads CASRIEGARTQYF. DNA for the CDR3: TGTGCCAGTAGAATTGAGGGGGCGAGGACCCAGTACTTC.

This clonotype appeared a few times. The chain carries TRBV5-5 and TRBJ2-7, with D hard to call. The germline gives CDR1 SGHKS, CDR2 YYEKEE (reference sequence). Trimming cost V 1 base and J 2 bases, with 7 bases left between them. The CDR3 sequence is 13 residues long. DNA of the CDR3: TGTGCCAGCAGCTTGTTCGGAACCTACGAGCAGTACTTC. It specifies CASSLFGTYEQYF.

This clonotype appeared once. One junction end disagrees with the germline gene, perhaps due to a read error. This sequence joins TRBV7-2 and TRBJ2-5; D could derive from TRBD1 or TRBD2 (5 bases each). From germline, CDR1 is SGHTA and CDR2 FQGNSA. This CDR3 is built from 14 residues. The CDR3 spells CASSPGTDQETQHF. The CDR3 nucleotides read TGTGCCAGCTCACCGGGGACGGACCAAGAGACCCAGCACTTC.

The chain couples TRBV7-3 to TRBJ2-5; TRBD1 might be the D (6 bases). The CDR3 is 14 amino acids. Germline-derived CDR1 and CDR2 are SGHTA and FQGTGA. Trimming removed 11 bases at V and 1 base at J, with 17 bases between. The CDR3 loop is CAGSSGQIQETQYF. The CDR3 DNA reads TGTGCCGGCTCCTCGGGACAAATCCAAGAGACCCAGTACTTC.

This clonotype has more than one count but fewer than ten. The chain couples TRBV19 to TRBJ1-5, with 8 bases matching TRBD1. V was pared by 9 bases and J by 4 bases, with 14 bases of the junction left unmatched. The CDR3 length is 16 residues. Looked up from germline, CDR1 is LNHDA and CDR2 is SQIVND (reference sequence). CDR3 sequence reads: CASSYLGQGANQPQHF. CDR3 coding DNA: TGTGCCAGCAGTTACCTCGGACAGGGTGCGAATCAGCCCCAGCATTTT. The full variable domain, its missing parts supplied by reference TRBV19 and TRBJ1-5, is DGGITQSPKYLFRKEGQNVTLSCEQNLNHDAMYWYRQDPGQGLRLIYYSQIVNDFQKGDIAEGYSVSREKKESFPLTVTSAQKNPTAFYLCASSYLGQGANQPQHFGDGTRLSIL.

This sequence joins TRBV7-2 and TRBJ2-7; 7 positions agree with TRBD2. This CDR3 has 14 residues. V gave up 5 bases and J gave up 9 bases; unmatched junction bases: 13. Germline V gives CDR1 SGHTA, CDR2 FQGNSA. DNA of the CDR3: TGTGCCAGCAGCCCCGACGGGGGGAATCAAGGGCAGTACTTC. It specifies CASSPDGGNQGQYF.

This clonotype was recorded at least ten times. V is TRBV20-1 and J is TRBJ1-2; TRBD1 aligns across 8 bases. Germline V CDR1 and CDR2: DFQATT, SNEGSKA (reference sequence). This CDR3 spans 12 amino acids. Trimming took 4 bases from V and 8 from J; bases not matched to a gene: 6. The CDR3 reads CSATGGWGGYTF. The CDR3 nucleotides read TGCAGTGCTACAGGGGGCTGGGGAGGCTACACCTTC.

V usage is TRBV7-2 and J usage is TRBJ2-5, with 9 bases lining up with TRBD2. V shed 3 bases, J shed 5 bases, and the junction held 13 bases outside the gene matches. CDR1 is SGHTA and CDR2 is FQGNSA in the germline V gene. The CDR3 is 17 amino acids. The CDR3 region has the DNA TGTGCCAGCAGCTTCCGAAGGGTGGTAGCGGGAGAGGAGACCCAGTACTTC. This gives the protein CASSFRRVVAGEETQYF. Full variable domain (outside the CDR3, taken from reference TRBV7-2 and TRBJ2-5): GAGVSQSPSNKVTEKGKDVELRCDPISGHTALYWYRQSLGQGLEFLIYFQGNSAPDKSGLPSDRFSAERTGGSVSTLTIQRTQQEDSAVYLCASSFRRVVAGEETQYFGPGTRLLVL.

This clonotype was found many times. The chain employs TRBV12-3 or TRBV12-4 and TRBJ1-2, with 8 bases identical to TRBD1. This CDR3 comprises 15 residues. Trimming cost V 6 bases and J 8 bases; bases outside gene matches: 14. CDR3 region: CASSPSGTGSHGYTF. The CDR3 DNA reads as TGTGCCAGCAGCCCCTCCGGGACAGGCTCCCACGGCTACACCTTC.

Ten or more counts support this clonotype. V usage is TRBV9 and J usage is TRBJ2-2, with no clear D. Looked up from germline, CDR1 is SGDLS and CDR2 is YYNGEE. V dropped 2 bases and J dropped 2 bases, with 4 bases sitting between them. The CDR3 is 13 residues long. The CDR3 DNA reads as TGTGCCAGCAGCGTCTATAACACCGGGGAGCTGTTTTTT. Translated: CASSVYNTGELFF.

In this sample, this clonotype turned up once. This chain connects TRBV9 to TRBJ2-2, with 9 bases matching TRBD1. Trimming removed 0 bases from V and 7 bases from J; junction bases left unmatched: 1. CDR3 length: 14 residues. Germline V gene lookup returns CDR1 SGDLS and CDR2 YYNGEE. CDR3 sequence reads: CASSVGQGVGELFF. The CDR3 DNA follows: TGTGCCAGCAGCGTAGGACAGGGGGTCGGGGAGCTGTTTTTT.

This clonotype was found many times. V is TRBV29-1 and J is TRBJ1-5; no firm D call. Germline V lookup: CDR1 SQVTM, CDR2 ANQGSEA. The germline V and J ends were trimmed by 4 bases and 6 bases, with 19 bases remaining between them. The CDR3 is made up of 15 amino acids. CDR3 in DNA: TGCAGCGTTGTGGGCGACGGAGGGTTGGGTCAGCCCCAGCATTTT. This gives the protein CSVVGDGGLGQPQHF.

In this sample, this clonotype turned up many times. The CDR3: CASSSGTREAFF. In DNA form, the CDR3 reads TGTGCCAGCAGCAGCGGGACACGCGAAGCTTTCTTT. The chain has TRBV7-2 and TRBJ1-1; D possibly corresponds to TRBD1 (6 bases). This CDR3 is 12 amino acids long. Per the germline V gene, CDR1 is SGHTA and CDR2 is FQGNSA. The V and J ends lost 5 bases and 8 bases respectively, with 12 bases between them.

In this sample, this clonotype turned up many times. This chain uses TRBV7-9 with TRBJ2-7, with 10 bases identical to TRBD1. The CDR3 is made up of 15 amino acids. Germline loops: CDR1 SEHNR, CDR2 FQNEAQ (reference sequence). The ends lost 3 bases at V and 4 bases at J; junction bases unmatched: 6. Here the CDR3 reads CASSLGQGFKYEQYF. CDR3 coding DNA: TGTGCCAGCAGCTTGGGACAGGGGTTCAAGTACGAGCAGTACTTC.

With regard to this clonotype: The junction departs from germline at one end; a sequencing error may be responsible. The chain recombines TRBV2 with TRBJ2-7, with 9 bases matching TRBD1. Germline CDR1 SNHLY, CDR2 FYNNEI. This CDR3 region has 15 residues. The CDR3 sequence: CATSDPGQGAYERYF. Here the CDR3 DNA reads TGTGCCACCAGTGATCCGGGACAGGGAGCCTACGAGCGGTACTTC.

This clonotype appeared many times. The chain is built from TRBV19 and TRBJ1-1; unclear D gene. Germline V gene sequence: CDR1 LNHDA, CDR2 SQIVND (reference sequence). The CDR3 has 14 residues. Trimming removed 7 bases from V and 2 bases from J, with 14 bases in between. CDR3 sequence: CASTTLPVNTEAFF. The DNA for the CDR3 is TGTGCCAGTACCACGCTGCCGGTTAACACTGAAGCTTTCTTT.

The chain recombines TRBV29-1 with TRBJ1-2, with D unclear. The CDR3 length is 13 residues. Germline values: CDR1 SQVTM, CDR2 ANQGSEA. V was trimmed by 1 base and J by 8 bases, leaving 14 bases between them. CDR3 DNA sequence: TGCAGCGTTGAAGGACTGGGGAAAAAGGGCTACACCTTC. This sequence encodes CSVEGLGKKGYTF.